This entry lists 10 T cell receptor beta chains sequenced from one sample in a study of early T cells in non-severe SARS-CoV-2 infection. TCRdb reprocessed the 5' RACE reads via MiXCR and lists one record per CDR3 protein. The repertoire holds fewer than 120,000 distinct CDR3 sequences, 10% to 15% seen once, with approximately 4% in the top ten. The sequencing used whole blood, collected at baseline. These receptors were obtained from an adult who was a healthcare worker with PCR-confirmed SARS-CoV-2 infection or an uninfected control (not recorded which).

In DNA, the CDR3 is TGTGCCAGCAGCGTTGCGGGGGCCGGGACAGATACGCAGTATTTT. It translates to CASSVAGAGTDTQYF. The rearrangement uses TRBV6-4 and TRBJ2-3, with D perhaps TRBD2 (7 bases). The germline gives CDR1 MRHNA, CDR2 SNTAGT. CDR3 length equals 15 residues. Trimming removed 6 bases at V and 3 bases at J, with 16 bases between.

V and J are TRBV5-1 and TRBJ2-5; TRBD1 agrees at 11 bases. Germline loops: CDR1 SGHRS, CDR2 YFSETQ. CDR3 length: 14 amino acids. The trim removed 3 bases at V and 5 bases at J, leaving 3 bases unmatched. The CDR3 nucleotides read TGCGCCAGCAGCTGGACAGGGGGCGAGGAGACCCAGTACTTC. Protein sequence: CASSWTGGEETQYF.

This clonotype appeared a few times. This rearrangement joins TRBV28 to TRBJ2-7; 7 nucleotides match TRBD2. CDR1 and CDR2 (germline): MDHEN, SYDVKM. The CDR3 is 15 residues long. V gave up 5 bases and J gave up 2 bases; unmatched junction bases: 9. DNA for the CDR3: TGTGCCAGCAGTCTACCGGCTAGCGGACCCTACGAGCAGTACTTC. As protein: CASSLPASGPYEQYF.

The CDR3 sequence is CASGPEPKQTQYF. DNA of the CDR3: TGTGCCAGCGGGCCGGAGCCCAAGCAGACCCAGTACTTC. This chain joins TRBV9 and TRBJ2-5; D not resolved. CDR3 length: 13 amino acids. CDR1 and CDR2 from the germline V gene are SGDLS and YYNGEE. V dropped 7 bases and J dropped 6 bases, with 16 bases sitting between them.

This clonotype was picked up a small number of times. The V and J genes are TRBV9 and TRBJ2-1, with D perhaps assigned TRBD1 or TRBD2 (5 bases each). The CDR3 consists of 16 residues. CDR1 is SGDLS and CDR2 is YYNGEE in the germline V gene. V was shortened by 4 bases and J by 2 bases, with 16 bases between the two germline ends. In DNA form, the CDR3 reads TGTGCCAGCAGCTCCCATGCCCGGGGCACCTACAATGAGCAGTTCTTC. Translating it yields CASSSHARGTYNEQFF.

This clonotype was seen ten or more times. V usage is TRBV20-1 and J usage is TRBJ2-3; weak D call: TRBD2 (6 bases). This CDR3 comprises 17 residues. Trimming removed 1 base at V and 0 bases at J, with 17 bases between. Germline V CDR1 and CDR2: DFQATT, SNEGSKA (reference sequence). As DNA, the CDR3 is TGCAGTGCTAGAGTTCTCGGGCGGGGTTTTAGCACAGATACGCAGTATTTT. Its translation is CSARVLGRGFSTDTQYF.

CDR3 DNA sequence: TGCAGTGCTATGCCGGGACAGGGAACCGTCCTGACTTTC. Protein sequence: CSAMPGQGTVLTF. The chain employs TRBV20-1 and TRBJ2-6, with 9 bases fitting TRBD1. The CDR3 is 13 amino acids. CDR1 and CDR2 from the germline V gene are DFQATT and SNEGSKA (reference sequence). The junction had 7 bases not matched to a gene; V was cut back by 4 bases and J by 12 bases.

The chain recombines TRBV20-1 with TRBJ2-5, with D perhaps TRBD2 (5 bases). This CDR3 spans 11 amino acids. Germline V lookup: CDR1 DFQATT, CDR2 SNEGSKA (reference sequence). The CDR3 bases are TGCAGCCGCCGGGAAGGCGGGACCCAGTACTTC. Residues: CSRREGGTQYF.

This clonotype was observed a few times. The rearrangement joins TRBV29-1 to TRBJ2-2; 7 nucleotides align to TRBD2. V gave up 3 bases and J gave up 8 bases; unmatched junction bases: 6. This CDR3 has 13 amino acids. From germline, CDR1 is SQVTM and CDR2 ANQGSEA. CDR3 coding DNA: TGCAGCGTTGATGGCGGGAGAGGAGGGGAGCTGTTTTTT. Translation: CSVDGGRGGELFF.

This chain connects TRBV28 to TRBJ2-7; 10 bases agree with TRBD2. The V segment lost 6 bases and the J segment 1 base; nucleotides outside the gene matches: 3. The length of the CDR3 is 14 residues. The germline gives CDR1 MDHEN, CDR2 SYDVKM. CDR3 amino acids: CASRLAGESYEQYF. As DNA, the CDR3 is TGTGCCAGCAGGCTAGCGGGAGAGTCCTACGAGCAGTACTTC.